The 8 T cell receptor beta chains in this list originate from one sample, sequenced in a study of blood T cell repertoires in COVID-19. Clones were read by immunoSEQ multiplex PCR, and TCRdb kept only the in-frame ones, dropping some. The table includes about 280,000 clones, over 75% detected once. The sample was peripheral blood. The receptors were sampled from a human donor in a cohort sampled during active COVID-19.

The chain combines TRBV3-1 (or the pseudogene TRBV3-2) with TRBJ1-1; perhaps TRBD1 as D (6 bases). The germline V gene encodes CDR1 LGHDT and CDR2 YNNKEL (reference sequence). CDR3 length equals 13 residues. The V end was cut by 3 bases, the J end by 11 bases, with 16 bases between. DNA for the CDR3: TGTGCCAGCAGCCAGAGGGGGGGGCGGGTGGCTTTCTTT. Encoded protein: CASSQRGGRVAFF.

This rearrangement joins TRBV6-5 to TRBJ2-4; 8 nucleotides line up with TRBD1. Germline CDR1 reads MNHEY; CDR2 reads SVGAGI. Trimming removed 5 bases from V and 0 bases from J; junction bases left unmatched: 3. The CDR3 spans 15 residues. The CDR3 DNA reads as TGTGCCAGCAGTCGGGACAGGATAGCCAAAAACATTCAGTACTTC. Residues: CASSRDRIAKNIQYF.

The chain joins TRBV3-1 (or the pseudogene TRBV3-2) to TRBJ2-5, with 7 bases lining up with TRBD2. The germline gives CDR1 LGHDT, CDR2 YNNKEL (reference sequence). Trimming took 1 base from V and 7 from J; bases not matched to a gene: 9. CDR3 length equals 15 residues. Here the CDR3 DNA reads TGTGCCAGCAGCCAAGTGGCTAGCGGTGGCGGGACCCAGTACTTC. This sequence encodes CASSQVASGGGTQYF.

The chain couples TRBV2 to TRBJ2-1; 12 bases map to TRBD2. V lost 7 bases and J lost 7; bases outside the gene matches: 5. The germline V gene has CDR1 SNHLY and CDR2 FYNNEI. The CDR3 contains 14 residues. The CDR3: CASTTSGRINEQFF. The CDR3 coding sequence is TGTGCCAGCACTACTAGCGGGAGGATTAATGAGCAGTTCTTC.

This clone was observed once. The genes are TRBV27 and TRBJ2-3; 7 bases line up with TRBD2. CDR1 is MNHEY, CDR2 SMNVEV, per germline (reference sequence). The ends lost 7 bases at V and 1 base at J; junction bases unmatched: 5. The CDR3 has 14 residues. This CDR3 reads CASKGLAGTDTQYF. CDR3 DNA sequence: TGTGCCAGCAAGGGCCTAGCGGGCACAGATACGCAGTATTTT.

This chain joins TRBV6-5 and TRBJ1-2; 9 nucleotides agree with TRBD1. Germline CDR1 reads MNHEY; CDR2 reads SVGAGI. The V gene end was trimmed by 2 bases and the J gene end by 5 bases; junction bases not matched to a gene: 3. The CDR3 loop spans 14 amino acids. The CDR3 sequence is CASSYAGQGYGYTF. The DNA for the CDR3 is TGTGCCAGCAGTTACGCCGGACAGGGGTATGGCTACACCTTC.

Only one count was recorded for this clone. The chain has TRBV6-2 or TRBV6-3 and TRBJ2-4; tentative D call: TRBD1 (6 bases). Trimming left V 5 bases short and J 4 bases short, with 9 bases between. This CDR3 has 13 amino acids. The V gene's germline CDR1 is MNHEY and CDR2 SVGEGT. The CDR3 spells CASSQGGKNIQYF. The CDR3 DNA reads TGTGCCAGCAGTCAAGGGGGTAAAAACATTCAGTACTTC.

The chain links TRBV7-2 to TRBJ2-2; TRBD2 might be the D (5 bases). V shed 1 base and J shed 7 bases, with 10 bases lying between them. Germline V gives CDR1 SGHTA, CDR2 FQGNSA. CDR3 length equals 14 residues. The CDR3 protein is CASSLVWERGELFF. The DNA of the CDR3 is TGTGCCAGCAGCTTAGTCTGGGAGCGCGGGGAGCTGTTTTTT.